The subject of this entry is one T cell receptor (beta chain). The sample comes from a study of cytomegalovirus exposure and HLA in healthy donors. This CDR3 is built from 16 residues. V lost 1 base, J lost 5 bases, and 14 bases lay in between. Germline CDR1 reads SGHNT; CDR2 reads YENEEA. The PCR was carried out with 60 Vbeta primers and 13 Jbeta primers. TCRdb's copy holds only in-frame clones and misses some; the assay was immunoSEQ multiplex PCR. The sample has about 130,000 clones, 74% seen once. The chain recombines TRBV11-3 with TRBJ2-2; D call uncertain. Sequences were obtained from PBMCs. This receptor was identified in a man aged 40-50 years in good health and CMV-seropositive. The CDR3 reads CASSLGRTSETGELFF. Here the CDR3 DNA reads TGTGCCAGCAGCTTAGGAAGAACCTCCGAGACCGGGGAGCTGTTTTTT.